This TCR beta chain was profiled in a study of OX40 agonist ivuxolimab in advanced cancers. There are 14 residues in the CDR3. Germline V gives CDR1 SGHRS, CDR2 YFSETQ. The ends lost 4 bases at V and 4 bases at J; junction bases unmatched: 5. Generated by immunoSEQ multiplex PCR, the TCRdb table keeps only in-frame clones and is missing some. The sample records approximately 62,000 clones, 80% to 95% being singletons. This TCR came from an adult with an advanced solid tumor such as melanoma, head and neck, liver or kidney cancer. The J gene is TRBJ1-2, the V gene TRBV5-1, with TRBD1 matching over 9 bases. The sample in question was CD4+ or CD8+ T cells sorted from blood, obtained in a trial of the OX40 agonist ivuxolimab. In DNA, the CDR3 is TGCGCCAGCAGCCCCGGACAGGGGATCTATGGCTACACCTTC. This encodes CASSPGQGIYGYTF.